Shown below are 16 T cell receptor beta chains from a single sample sequenced in a study of beta chain features in type 1 diabetes. The isolated RNA, all of it, was reverse transcribed, so expressed TCRB transcripts were what got sequenced. Assay used: immunoSEQ multiplex PCR; TCRdb lists only in-frame clones, some missing. There are about 410,000 clones in the sample; 11% to 15% occur only once, and around 0.039% lies in the top ten. Sequenced sample: naive CD4+ T cells from blood. These receptors all come from a man aged 30 to 39 in good health.

The genes are TRBV4-3 and TRBJ2-5, with 8 bases lining up with TRBD1. With 1 base clipped from V and 5 bases from J, the junction kept 3 bases outside the gene matches. CDR1 and CDR2 (germline): LGHNA, YSLEER. CDR3 length equals 14 residues. CDR3 loop: CASSQGQGFETQYF. The CDR3, as DNA: TGCGCCAGCAGCCAAGGACAGGGGTTCGAGACCCAGTACTTC.

The chain couples TRBV29-1 to TRBJ2-5; D is unresolved. V lost 4 bases to trimming and J lost 1 base, with 10 bases between them. CDR3 length equals 13 residues. CDR1 is SQVTM, CDR2 ANQGSEA, per germline. CDR3 coding DNA: TGCAGCGTTGCCCTCCGACCCCAAGAGACCCAGTACTTC. Translating it yields CSVALRPQETQYF.

This clone occurred a few times. The gene calls are TRBV4-3 and TRBJ2-1, with D hard to call. Germline assignment: CDR1 LGHNA and CDR2 YSLEER. The CDR3 runs 13 residues. V gave up 4 bases and J gave up 8 bases, with 12 bases separating them. CDR3 bases: TGCGCCAGCAGCCCCTACCAAGAGTATGAGCAGTTCTTC. It specifies CASSPYQEYEQFF.

This clone was found a few times. The rearrangement links TRBV6-1 to TRBJ2-1; D gene unclear. The CDR3 loop spans 13 amino acids. Germline CDR1 is MNHNS and CDR2 is SASEGT. V lost 3 bases, J lost 7 bases, and 10 bases lay in between. For the CDR3, the DNA is TGTGCCAGCAGTGATGGGGTTGGGAATGAGCAGTTCTTC. This codes for CASSDGVGNEQFF.

The genes are TRBV19 and TRBJ2-5; D gene uncertain. Germline lookup yields CDR1 LNHDA and CDR2 SQIVND (reference sequence). V dropped 2 bases and J dropped 5 bases, with 15 bases sitting between them. There are 15 residues in the CDR3. CDR3 sequence reads: CASSISPGWRETQYF. The CDR3 bases are TGTGCCAGTAGTATATCCCCAGGCTGGCGGGAGACCCAGTACTTC.

Only a few counts were recorded for this clone. The rearrangement links TRBV9 to TRBJ2-7; 9 bases match TRBD1. Germline trimming cut 4 bases from V and 1 base from J; bases unmatched to any gene: 6. This CDR3 has 15 residues. Germline assignment: CDR1 SGDLS and CDR2 YYNGEE. CDR3 protein: CASSPQGTGSYEQYF. In DNA form, the CDR3 reads TGTGCCAGCAGCCCTCAGGGGACAGGGTCCTACGAGCAGTACTTC.

Only a few counts were recorded for this clone. The genes are TRBV10-3 and TRBJ2-3; 7 bases align to TRBD2. This CDR3 comprises 16 residues. V was clipped by 0 bases and J by 7 bases; unmatched bases: 10. Germline V gives CDR1 ENHRY, CDR2 SYGVKD. CDR3 sequence (DNA): TGTGCCATCAGTGAGTCTCGGGGGGACGGCCGATATACGCAGTATTTT. Its translation: CAISESRGDGRYTQYF.

This clone has a handful of counts. V gene TRBV5-6 combines with J gene TRBJ2-5; 12 bases match TRBD2. The CDR3 loop spans 17 amino acids. Unmatched junction bases numbered 4, after V lost 1 base and J lost 0 bases. Looked up from germline, CDR1 is SGHDT and CDR2 is YYEEEE. The DNA of the CDR3 is TGTGCCAGCAGCTTGACTAGCGGGAGGAGGTACCAAGAGACCCAGTACTTC. The encoded protein is CASSLTSGRRYQETQYF.

This chain connects TRBV7-9 to TRBJ1-2; 7 bases align to TRBD1. Unmatched junction bases numbered 3, after V lost 1 base and J lost 7 bases. The germline V gene has CDR1 SEHNR and CDR2 FQNEAQ (reference sequence). This CDR3 comprises 13 residues. CDR3 amino acids: CASSLGDSIGYTF. As DNA, the CDR3 is TGTGCCAGCAGCTTAGGGGACAGTATTGGCTACACCTTC.

This clone was found a few times. V usage is TRBV5-1 and J usage is TRBJ1-1, with D hard to call. V lost 0 bases, J lost 1 base, and 7 bases lay in between. This CDR3 spans 14 amino acids. Germline V gives CDR1 SGHRS, CDR2 YFSETQ. The CDR3 loop reads CASSLGPANTEAFF. DNA for the CDR3: TGCGCCAGCAGCTTGGGGCCCGCGAACACTGAAGCTTTCTTT.

This clone was detected a few times. The CDR3 reads CASSIGQGEGNEQFF. For the CDR3, the DNA is TGTGCCAGCAGCATAGGACAGGGGGAGGGGAATGAGCAGTTCTTC. The chain uses TRBV5-4 and TRBJ2-1; 10 bases fit TRBD1. Trimming at V came to 4 bases and at J to 7 bases, leaving 8 bases not matched to a gene. Germline lookup yields CDR1 SGHNT and CDR2 YYREEE (reference sequence). The CDR3 spans 15 residues.

This clone was seen only a few times. The CDR3: CASSLSLTGTGELFF. The DNA for the CDR3 is TGCGCCAGCAGCTTGTCCTTAACAGGGACCGGGGAGCTGTTTTTT. The chain recombines TRBV5-1 with TRBJ2-2, with TRBD1 as a possible D gene (6 bases). Trimming left V 1 base short and J 5 bases short, with 12 bases between. Germline CDR1 and CDR2: SGHRS and YFSETQ. There are 15 residues in the CDR3.

With regard to this clone: Within the sample, other DNA sequences also encode this same CDR3. The chain recombines TRBV6-6 with TRBJ2-5; D is unresolved. Germline V gene data show CDR1 as MNHNY and CDR2 as SVGAGI (reference sequence). The CDR3 is 13 residues long. The V end lost 5 bases, the J end lost 5 bases, and 12 bases lay between the germline ends. In nucleotides, the CDR3 is TGTGCCAGCAGTAGGGCTAGAGAGGAGACCCAGTACTTC. Translating it yields CASSRAREETQYF.

The sample holds a few counts of this clone. J is TRBJ2-7 and V is TRBV29-1; either TRBD1 or TRBD2 may supply D (6 bases each). The V gene's germline CDR1 is SQVTM and CDR2 ANQGSEA. The CDR3 length is 13 residues. The ends were cut back, 7 bases at V and 2 bases at J, with 15 bases in the middle. CDR3 DNA sequence: TGCAGCGGTGTGACCGGGGGCCCCTACGAGCAGTACTTC. This codes for CSGVTGGPYEQYF.

This clone was seen more than once but under ten times. Other DNA sequences in this specimen translate into the identical CDR3. The V gene is TRBV9, the J gene TRBJ2-5; the match to TRBD2 covers 9 bases. This CDR3 region has 16 residues. J was trimmed by 3 bases and V by 0 bases; bases with no gene match: 6. Germline V gene data show CDR1 as SGDLS and CDR2 as YYNGEE. The CDR3 spells CASSVGLAGVEETQYF. Written as DNA, the CDR3 is TGTGCCAGCAGCGTAGGGTTAGCGGGGGTGGAAGAGACCCAGTACTTC.

This clone has only a few counts. This chain joins TRBV10-3 and TRBJ1-2; D unclear. Germline CDR1 is ENHRY and CDR2 is SYGVKD. Trimming stripped 1 base from V and 4 bases from J, with 13 bases between. The length of the CDR3 is 15 residues. CDR3 DNA sequence: TGTGCCATCAGTGAGTGGGCAGATTCTGGCTATGGCTACACCTTC. It encodes CAISEWADSGYGYTF.